This passage covers 7 T cell receptor beta chains from one sample sequenced in a study of technical replicates of blood from a handful of donors. Libraries were prepared by immunoSEQ multiplex PCR; TCRdb keeps only in-frame clonotypes and omits some of them. Counted here are 50,000 to 70,000 clones, around nine tenths occurring once; the ten biggest clones make up 3.5% to 5%. The material sequenced was PBMCs. These receptors all come from a human donor in good health. Some clones in this sample may be carry-over from other donors' samples.

The chain recombines TRBV7-3 with TRBJ2-1; 8 nucleotides agree with TRBD2. V trimming: 5 bases; J trimming: 7 bases; junction bases outside the gene matches: 7. The CDR3 loop spans 14 amino acids. The germline V gene has CDR1 SGHTA and CDR2 FQGTGA. The CDR3: CASSLSGLENEQFF. CDR3 bases: TGTGCCAGCAGCCTCTCGGGACTAGAGAATGAGCAGTTCTTC.

The CDR3 DNA sequence: TGTGCCAGCTCACCACCGAGCGGGAACACTGAAGCTTTCTTT. Its protein product is CASSPPSGNTEAFF. The chain is built from TRBV18 and TRBJ1-1; D not certain. V dropped 0 bases and J dropped 1 base, with 6 bases sitting between them. This CDR3 contains 14 residues. Germline CDR1 KGHSH, CDR2 LQKENI.

The V call is TRBV12-5, the J call TRBJ2-7; 7 nucleotides line up with TRBD1. Germline-derived CDR1 and CDR2 are LGHNT and FRNRAP. The CDR3 is 16 residues long. Unmatched junction bases numbered 14, after V lost 5 bases and J lost 4 bases. CDR3 in amino acids: CASGPDPGTVLYEQYF. In DNA, the CDR3 is TGTGCTAGTGGTCCGGACCCCGGGACAGTTCTATACGAGCAGTACTTC.

This clone turned up a few times. The chain employs TRBV19 and TRBJ1-1; 8 bases align to TRBD1. Germline trimming cut 7 bases from V and 4 bases from J; bases unmatched to any gene: 14. Germline V gene sequence: CDR1 LNHDA, CDR2 SQIVND (reference sequence). The CDR3 is made up of 16 amino acids. DNA for the CDR3: TGTGCCAGTACCATCCTGTCAGGGGGCGCGGGCACTGAAGCTTTCTTT. Its translation: CASTILSGGAGTEAFF.

This clone appeared once. V is TRBV15 and J is TRBJ2-1; 13 positions agree with TRBD2. Germline CDR1 and CDR2: LNHNV and YYDKDF (reference sequence). The CDR3 runs to 15 residues. J lost 6 bases, V lost 5 bases, and 4 bases had no gene match. CDR3: CATSGGLAGTNEQFF. The CDR3 nucleotides read TGTGCCACCAGCGGGGGACTAGCGGGAACCAATGAGCAGTTCTTC.

The J gene is TRBJ2-1, the V gene TRBV4-3, with no clear D. The CDR3 has 12 residues. V lost 5 bases to trimming and J lost 5 bases, with 7 bases between them. CDR1 is LGHNA, CDR2 YSLEER, per germline. The CDR3 loop is CASSENHNEQFF. The DNA of the CDR3 is TGCGCCAGCAGCGAGAATCACAATGAGCAGTTCTTC.

The gene calls are TRBV4-3 and TRBJ2-6; TRBD2 agrees at 8 bases. V lost 0 bases and J lost 4; bases outside the gene matches: 2. This CDR3 is 16 amino acids long. The germline CDR1 and CDR2 sequences are LGHNA and YSLEER. CDR3 sequence: CASSQDSGTGANVLTF. For the CDR3, the DNA is TGCGCCAGCAGCCAAGATAGCGGGACCGGGGCCAACGTCCTGACTTTC.